The sequence of this T cell receptor beta chain was determined in a study of blood T cell repertoires in COVID-19. Study details: The United States, Italy and Spain provided the acute and convalescent COVID-19 samples. In each case, the material was cDNA or gDNA derived from T cells, B-cell-depleted T cells, or PBMCs.

The CDR3 has 16 amino acids. Germline CDR1 GTSNPN, CDR2 SVGIG (reference sequence). With 4 bases removed from V and 8 bases from J, the gap between germline ends came to 26 bases. Assay: immunoSEQ multiplex PCR; the TCRdb copy retains only in-frame clones and omits some. The sample lists some 70,000 clones; around 85% were seen once. The origin of this receptor is a man aged 40-49 years with COVID-19, enrolled during active disease. J is TRBJ1-2 and V is TRBV30, with unresolved D. Material: peripheral blood. The CDR3 loop reads CAWNPGPLGGSGGYTF. The CDR3 DNA follows: TGTGCCTGGAACCCCGGGCCCCTCGGCGGGTCAGGAGGCTACACCTTC.